This T cell receptor beta chain was sequenced during a study of post-analysis software for immune sequencing data. The wider study: Relapsing-remitting, secondary progressive and progressive-relapsing courses of multiple sclerosis were included.

The CDR3 extends over 13 amino acids. Per germline, CDR1 SNHLY and CDR2 FYNNEI. Trimming took 3 bases from V and 2 from J, leaving 6 bases between them. Findings of the study overall: Patients used several TRBV segments, including TRBV5-6, TRBV5-1 and TRBV20-1, more often than controls.

Presence of unique molecular identifiers characterized the TCR beta cDNA libraries. T cells, roughly 0.95 to 10 million of them, yielded some 510,000 cDNA molecules. TCRdb reanalysed the PCR reads using MiXCR and keeps one entry per CDR3 protein. The sample shows approximately 440,000 distinct CDR3 sequences, roughly 45% of them seen only once. With respect to this clonotype: Its antigen is as yet unknown.

The chain employs TRBV2 and TRBJ2-3; D unclear. Sample: blood. This sequence originates from a girl aged 10-17 years with multiple sclerosis. CDR3 sequence (DNA): TGTGCCAGCAGTGACACGATCACAGATACGCAGTATTTT. This translates into CASSDTITDTQYF.